These T cell receptor beta chains were read from a single sample in a study of Graves' ophthalmopathy and Graves' hyperthyroidism. TCRdb passed the multiplex PCR reads through MiXCR, listing each CDR3 protein once. Of roughly 300,000 distinct CDR3 sequences listed, 15% to 20% are singletons. The material sequenced was peripheral blood. The source of these receptors is an adult man with Graves' ophthalmopathy. CDR3s include the opening cysteine and the closing phenylalanine or tryptophan. D genes are given only for firm matches. The listing skips clone size in some rows; elsewhere it reads once, few, many or a size class.

v_call: TRBV19; d_call: .; clone_size: many; j_call: TRBJ1-1; cdr3_nt: TGTGCCAGTAGCTTAGGAGATAAAGCTTTCTTT; cdr3_aa: CASSLGDKAFF
v_call: TRBV6-2/TRBV6-3; d_call: .; clone_size: many; j_call: TRBJ1-5; cdr3_nt: TGTGCCAGCGGCTGGACGCGGGATCAGCCCCAGCATTTT; cdr3_aa: CASGWTRDQPQHF
v_call: TRBV12-3/TRBV12-4; d_call: .; clone_size: many; j_call: TRBJ1-1; cdr3_nt: TGTGCCAGCAGCCCCCGACGGGGTCGCACTGAAGCTTTCTTT; cdr3_aa: CASSPRRGRTEAFF
v_call: TRBV12-3/TRBV12-4; d_call: .; clone_size: many; j_call: TRBJ1-1; cdr3_nt: TGTGCCAGCAGTTTAACCCAGGGATTCACTGAAGCCTTCTTT; cdr3_aa: CASSLTQGFTEAFF
v_call: TRBV4-1; d_call: TRBD1; clone_size: many; j_call: TRBJ1-1; cdr3_nt: TGCGCCAGCAGCGTAGTCTTTTTACAGGGGAAGGCGGACACTGAAGCTTTCTTT; cdr3_aa: CASSVVFLQGKADTEAFF
v_call: TRBV28; d_call: .; clone_size: .; j_call: TRBJ2-5; cdr3_nt: TGTGCCAGCAGCCCCCAAGGGGGGAGGGGGAATTCGAAGACCCAGTACTTC; cdr3_aa: CASSPQGGRGNSKTQYF
v_call: TRBV28; d_call: .; clone_size: .; j_call: TRBJ1-2; cdr3_nt: TGTGTCAGCAGCGACTATGGCTACAGCTTC; cdr3_aa: CVSSDYGYSF
v_call: TRBV30; d_call: .; clone_size: many; j_call: TRBJ1-1; cdr3_nt: TGTGCCTGGAGTGTTCTTAAGGACACTGAAGCTTTCTTT; cdr3_aa: CAWSVLKDTEAFF
v_call: TRBV11-2; d_call: TRBD2; clone_size: many; j_call: TRBJ2-5; cdr3_nt: TGTGCCAGCAGCATGCGGACTAGCGGGGGTGAGACCCAGTACTTC; cdr3_aa: CASSMRTSGGETQYF
v_call: TRBV6-1; d_call: TRBD1; clone_size: many; j_call: TRBJ1-1; cdr3_nt: TGTGCCAGCGTAAGACAGGGGGCGAGAACTGAAGCTTTCTTT; cdr3_aa: CASVRQGARTEAFF
v_call: TRBV7-9; d_call: .; clone_size: many; j_call: TRBJ1-5; cdr3_nt: TGTGCCAGCAGCTTCCTCGGGAATCAGCCCCAGCATTTT; cdr3_aa: CASSFLGNQPQHF
v_call: TRBV10-3; d_call: .; clone_size: many; j_call: TRBJ2-7; cdr3_nt: TGTGCCATCAGCCCGTCGTACTACGAGCAGTACTTC; cdr3_aa: CAISPSYYEQYF
v_call: TRBV15; d_call: TRBD2; clone_size: .; j_call: TRBJ2-7; cdr3_nt: TGTGCCACCAGCCTAGCGGGAGTCCGGTACGAGCAGTACTTC; cdr3_aa: CATSLAGVRYEQYF
v_call: TRBV12-3/TRBV12-4; d_call: .; clone_size: many; j_call: TRBJ1-1; cdr3_nt: TGTGCCAGCAGCGACTTGAGAGCGGAGATTTTAAACACTGAAGCTTTCTTT; cdr3_aa: CASSDLRAEILNTEAFF
v_call: TRBV7-8; d_call: .; clone_size: many; j_call: TRBJ1-1; cdr3_nt: TGTGCCAGCAGCTTAGAGTGGGGGGGAAACACTGAAGCTTTCTTT; cdr3_aa: CASSLEWGGNTEAFF
v_call: TRBV6-1; d_call: TRBD2; clone_size: .; j_call: TRBJ2-7; cdr3_nt: TGTGCCAGCAGTCCGATACTAGCGGGTTCCTACGAGCAGTACTTC; cdr3_aa: CASSPILAGSYEQYF
v_call: TRBV28; d_call: TRBD1; clone_size: .; j_call: TRBJ2-7; cdr3_nt: TGTGCCAGCAGCCATTGGACAGAACAGGGGTCCGAGCAGTACTTC; cdr3_aa: CASSHWTEQGSEQYF
v_call: TRBV18; d_call: .; clone_size: many; j_call: TRBJ2-5; cdr3_nt: TGTGCCAGCTCACCGATGGGACAAGAGACCCAGTACTTC; cdr3_aa: CASSPMGQETQYF
v_call: TRBV5-6; d_call: TRBD2; clone_size: few; j_call: TRBJ2-7; cdr3_nt: TGTGCCAGCAGCTTGGAGCTGGCGGGGGGGAGCTCCTACGAGCAGTACTTC; cdr3_aa: CASSLELAGGSSYEQYF
v_call: TRBV10-1; d_call: .; clone_size: many; j_call: TRBJ2-6; cdr3_nt: TGCGCCTACAAGCAAGGTCCCATCTCTGGGGCCAACGTCCTGACTTTC; cdr3_aa: CAYKQGPISGANVLTF
v_call: TRBV6-1; d_call: TRBD1; clone_size: .; j_call: TRBJ1-3; cdr3_nt: TGTGCCAGCAGTATAACAGGGGAGCCTGGAAACACCATATATTTT; cdr3_aa: CASSITGEPGNTIYF
v_call: TRBV27; d_call: .; clone_size: many; j_call: TRBJ2-1; cdr3_nt: TGTGCCAGCACCATGACCCCGGGCAATGAGCAGTTCTTC; cdr3_aa: CASTMTPGNEQFF
v_call: TRBV12-3/TRBV12-4; d_call: .; clone_size: many; j_call: TRBJ2-2; cdr3_nt: TGTGCCAGCAGCTACGTCGCCGGGGAGCTGTTTTTT; cdr3_aa: CASSYVAGELFF
v_call: TRBV6-2/TRBV6-3; d_call: .; clone_size: many; j_call: TRBJ2-5; cdr3_nt: TGTGCCAGCAGTTCCACCCAGGGGTCCCAAGAGACCCAGTACTTC; cdr3_aa: CASSSTQGSQETQYF
v_call: TRBV2; d_call: .; clone_size: many; j_call: TRBJ1-1; cdr3_nt: TGTGCCAGCCAAATCTTTCGGCAGGACACTGAAGCTTTCTTT; cdr3_aa: CASQIFRQDTEAFF
v_call: TRBV5-1; d_call: TRBD1; clone_size: many; j_call: TRBJ1-1; cdr3_nt: TGCGCCAGCAGCCCGGAGACAGGGGCGAACACTGAAGCTTTCTTT; cdr3_aa: CASSPETGANTEAFF
v_call: TRBV6-2/TRBV6-3; d_call: TRBD1; clone_size: .; j_call: TRBJ2-2; cdr3_nt: TGTGCCAGCAGTTGGGACAGATACACCGGGGAGCTGTTTTTT; cdr3_aa: CASSWDRYTGELFF
v_call: TRBV6-1; d_call: .; clone_size: many; j_call: TRBJ1-1; cdr3_nt: TGTGCCAGCAGCGACTATCCGGGGGACACTGAAGCTTTCTTT; cdr3_aa: CASSDYPGDTEAFF
v_call: TRBV6-5; d_call: .; clone_size: many; j_call: TRBJ1-6; cdr3_nt: TGTGCCAGCAGCCGGGGGGGAAGGTTTGTCGGCTCACCCCTCCACTTT; cdr3_aa: CASSRGGRFVGSPLHF
v_call: TRBV30; d_call: .; clone_size: many; j_call: TRBJ1-1; cdr3_nt: TGTGCCTGGAGTGAAAGGGGTGACACTGAAGCTTTCTTT; cdr3_aa: CAWSERGDTEAFF
v_call: TRBV4-1; d_call: TRBD2; clone_size: many; j_call: TRBJ2-7; cdr3_nt: TGCGCCAGCAGCCAAACTAGCGGGCCCAACTACGAGCAGTACTTC; cdr3_aa: CASSQTSGPNYEQYF
v_call: TRBV11-2; d_call: .; clone_size: many; j_call: TRBJ1-6; cdr3_nt: TGTGCCAGCAGCTTAGAGGGTCGGTCACCCCTCCACTTT; cdr3_aa: CASSLEGRSPLHF
v_call: TRBV27; d_call: .; clone_size: .; j_call: TRBJ1-1; cdr3_nt: TGTGCCAGCAGTCACAGGGAAATGGGCACTGAAGCTTTCTTT; cdr3_aa: CASSHREMGTEAFF
v_call: TRBV20-1; d_call: TRBD1; clone_size: many; j_call: TRBJ2-5; cdr3_nt: TGCAGTGCCGAGGACAGGGTGATACGTACCGGCCAAGAGACCCAGTACTTC; cdr3_aa: CSAEDRVIRTGQETQYF
v_call: TRBV2; d_call: TRBD1; clone_size: many; j_call: TRBJ2-7; cdr3_nt: TGTGCCAGCAGTGGAGGACAGGGGGGCTCCTACGAGCAGTACTTC; cdr3_aa: CASSGGQGGSYEQYF
v_call: TRBV27; d_call: TRBD1; clone_size: many; j_call: TRBJ2-3; cdr3_nt: TGTGCCAGCAGTTTTTTCACAGGGGGGACTAGCACAGATACGCAGTATTTT; cdr3_aa: CASSFFTGGTSTDTQYF
v_call: TRBV20-1; d_call: .; clone_size: many; j_call: TRBJ2-7; cdr3_nt: TGCAGTGCTATTGACAGGAGCCTCTTCAACTACGAGCAGTACTTC; cdr3_aa: CSAIDRSLFNYEQYF
v_call: TRBV7-3; d_call: .; clone_size: many; j_call: TRBJ2-2; cdr3_nt: TGTGCCAGCAGCTTATTGGCAGGGAGGCCCGGGGAGCTGTTTTTT; cdr3_aa: CASSLLAGRPGELFF
v_call: TRBV7-2; d_call: .; clone_size: many; j_call: TRBJ2-5; cdr3_nt: TGTGCCAGCAGCTTAGGGGCAGGTTTAGGAGAGACCCAGTACTTC; cdr3_aa: CASSLGAGLGETQYF
v_call: TRBV2; d_call: .; clone_size: many; j_call: TRBJ1-5; cdr3_nt: TGTGCCAGCAGGGATGATAGCAATCAGCCCCAGCATTTT; cdr3_aa: CASRDDSNQPQHF
v_call: TRBV20-1; d_call: .; clone_size: many; j_call: TRBJ1-5; cdr3_nt: TGCAGTGCCCGACGCGGAGGAGACAATCAGCCCCAGCATTTT; cdr3_aa: CSARRGGDNQPQHF
v_call: TRBV30; d_call: .; clone_size: .; j_call: TRBJ1-2; cdr3_nt: TGTGCCTGGACGGTCGACCGAGGCTACACCTTC; cdr3_aa: CAWTVDRGYTF
v_call: TRBV24-1; d_call: TRBD2; clone_size: many; j_call: TRBJ2-3; cdr3_nt: TGTGCCACCATGACCAGCGGGGGCACAGATACGCAGTATTTT; cdr3_aa: CATMTSGGTDTQYF
v_call: TRBV6-1; d_call: .; clone_size: once; j_call: TRBJ2-5; cdr3_nt: TGTGCCATCAGTGATCAAAGGGAGACCCAGTACTTC; cdr3_aa: CAISDQRETQYF
v_call: TRBV30; d_call: TRBD1; clone_size: .; j_call: TRBJ1-1; cdr3_nt: TGTGCCTGGAGTGTACTATACAGGGGAAACACTGAAGCTTTCTTT; cdr3_aa: CAWSVLYRGNTEAFF
v_call: TRBV28; d_call: .; clone_size: .; j_call: TRBJ1-5; cdr3_nt: TGTGCCAGCAGTTTTCAGGGCCCCCGGGGTCAGCCCCAGCATTTT; cdr3_aa: CASSFQGPRGQPQHF
v_call: TRBV7-2; d_call: TRBD2; clone_size: many; j_call: TRBJ2-2; cdr3_nt: TGTGCCAGCAGCTCCGGAGCGGGGGGGCCGAGGGAGCTGTTTTTT; cdr3_aa: CASSSGAGGPRELFF
v_call: TRBV25-1; d_call: .; clone_size: many; j_call: TRBJ2-5; cdr3_nt: TGTGCCAGCAGTGGAATTGACACGTACCAAGAGACCCAGTACTTC; cdr3_aa: CASSGIDTYQETQYF
v_call: TRBV4-1; d_call: TRBD1; clone_size: many; j_call: TRBJ1-6; cdr3_nt: TGCGCCAGCAGCGAAAGGCCCCAGGGGGCGCTTAATTCACCCCTCCACTTT; cdr3_aa: CASSERPQGALNSPLHF
v_call: TRBV4-2; d_call: TRBD1; clone_size: .; j_call: TRBJ2-7; cdr3_nt: TGTGCCAGCAGCCAAGCAGGGACAGATGCGTACGAGCAGTACTTC; cdr3_aa: CASSQAGTDAYEQYF
v_call: TRBV7-9; d_call: .; clone_size: many; j_call: TRBJ1-3; cdr3_nt: TGTGCCAGCAGCGAACTCAGGGGTGCAGACACCATATATTTT; cdr3_aa: CASSELRGADTIYF
v_call: TRBV7-9; d_call: .; clone_size: many; j_call: TRBJ1-2; cdr3_nt: TGTGCCAGCAGCCAATCTGGGGTCTACAGAGCTAACTATGGCTACACCTTC; cdr3_aa: CASSQSGVYRANYGYTF
v_call: TRBV6-1; d_call: .; clone_size: .; j_call: TRBJ1-1; cdr3_nt: TGTGCCAGCAGTGAATTTGGGGGCCGGAACACTGAAGCTTTCTTT; cdr3_aa: CASSEFGGRNTEAFF
v_call: TRBV20-1; d_call: .; clone_size: .; j_call: TRBJ2-5; cdr3_nt: TGCAGTGCTAGTCGGACATTCAAAGAGACCCAGTACTTC; cdr3_aa: CSASRTFKETQYF
v_call: TRBV10-3; d_call: .; clone_size: many; j_call: TRBJ2-2; cdr3_nt: TGTGCCATCAGTGACCCCAGGGTAGCCGGGGAGCTGTTTTTT; cdr3_aa: CAISDPRVAGELFF
v_call: TRBV6-5; d_call: TRBD1; clone_size: many; j_call: TRBJ2-5; cdr3_nt: TGTGCCAGCACCCCGGGACAGCTACAAGAGACCCAGTACTTC; cdr3_aa: CASTPGQLQETQYF
v_call: TRBV6-1; d_call: .; clone_size: many; j_call: TRBJ2-2; cdr3_nt: TGTGCCAGCAGTGGCGGTCGAGGGGCGCGCACCGGGGAGCTGTTTTTT; cdr3_aa: CASSGGRGARTGELFF
v_call: TRBV12-3/TRBV12-4; d_call: .; clone_size: many; j_call: TRBJ2-7; cdr3_nt: TGTGAAGGCGGGGTAATAGACGAGCAGTACTTC; cdr3_aa: CEGGVIDEQYF